The 21 T cell receptor beta chains below come from one sample, sequenced in a study of shared clonotypes between healthy human individuals. Sequencing was performed with immunoSEQ multiplex PCR; in TCRdb, only in-frame clones are kept and a portion is missing. Counted here are about 1.5 million clones, 95% to 99% occurring once; the ten biggest clones make up roughly 0.42%. Sequenced input: naive CD4+ T cells sorted from blood. Subset: CD45RA+ positively selected. The source of these receptors is a man younger than 40 in good health.

This clone was seen a single time. The V call is TRBV7-2, the J call TRBJ1-2; TRBD1 agrees at 10 bases. In germline, CDR1 is SGHTA, CDR2 FQGNSA. V lost 0 bases and J lost 4; bases outside the gene matches: 2. This CDR3 has 15 residues. The CDR3 DNA reads TGTGCCAGCAGCTTAGCGCGGACAGGGGGCTATGGCTACACCTTC. This translates into CASSLARTGGYGYTF.

This clone was observed a single time. The rearrangement uses TRBV5-1 and TRBJ1-3, with D hard to call. The CDR3 runs 17 residues. The V gene's germline CDR1 is SGHRS and CDR2 YFSETQ. Trimming cost V 0 bases and J 0 bases, with 13 bases left between them. The CDR3 reads CASSLGAQSSSGNTIYF. DNA of the CDR3: TGCGCCAGCAGCTTGGGTGCCCAATCGAGCTCTGGAAACACCATATATTTT.

The gene calls are TRBV12-5 and TRBJ2-3, with TRBD2 as a possible D gene (6 bases). V lost 1 base to trimming and J lost 4 bases, with 21 bases between them. Germline assignment: CDR1 LGHNT and CDR2 FRNRAP. The CDR3 length is 18 residues. The CDR3 bases are TGTGCTAGTGGTTTGGCAATAACGGGGCTAGCGATGGCAGATACGCAGTATTTT. It codes for CASGLAITGLAMADTQYF.

CDR3: CASSSTRTNTGELFF. CDR3 sequence (DNA): TGTGCCAGCAGCTCGACTAGGACGAACACCGGGGAGCTGTTTTTT. The chain recombines TRBV7-2 with TRBJ2-2, with D possibly TRBD2 on 6 matching bases. Germline V gene data show CDR1 as SGHTA and CDR2 as FQGNSA. This CDR3 has 15 residues. Trimming took off 4 bases at V and 0 bases at J, with 9 bases between the two ends.

This clone was seen a single time. J is TRBJ1-2 and V is TRBV6-1; no clear D gene. Germline CDR1 and CDR2: MNHNS and SASEGT. Trimming took off 7 bases at V and 10 bases at J, with 4 bases between the two ends. The CDR3 is 8 residues long. The CDR3: CASTNYTF. In nucleotides, the CDR3 is TGTGCCAGCACCAACTACACCTTC.

This chain links TRBV27 with TRBJ2-1, with 8 nucleotides matching TRBD1. V gave up 5 bases and J gave up 9 bases; unmatched junction bases: 6. The CDR3 runs to 13 residues. Germline V gives CDR1 MNHEY, CDR2 SMNVEV (reference sequence). The CDR3 sequence is CASSPTGGGEQFF. CDR3 coding DNA: TGTGCCAGCAGTCCCACAGGGGGAGGTGAGCAGTTCTTC.

This chain uses TRBV7-8 with TRBJ2-5; TRBD1 might be the D (6 bases). From germline, CDR1 is SGHVS and CDR2 FQNEAQ. The CDR3 has 16 residues. V gave up 4 bases and J gave up 4 bases, with 19 bases separating them. The CDR3 sequence: CASSSPLGRGSETQYF. CDR3 coding DNA: TGTGCCAGCAGCTCCCCTTTGGGCAGGGGATCAGAGACCCAGTACTTC.

This chain links TRBV6-1 with TRBJ2-1, with 11 positions matching TRBD1. V shed 5 bases and J 6 bases; nucleotides not matched to a gene: 6. Germline V CDR1 and CDR2: MNHNS, SASEGT. This CDR3 region has 15 residues. CDR3 residues: CASSLAGTGGNEQFF. CDR3 sequence (DNA): TGTGCCAGCAGTCTAGCCGGGACAGGGGGCAATGAGCAGTTCTTC.

This clone is a singleton in its sample. The CDR3 reads CASSPLQGGGTEQYF. For the CDR3, the DNA is TGTGCCAGCAGCCCCCTACAGGGAGGGGGGACCGAGCAGTACTTC. The chain is built from TRBV7-2 and TRBJ2-7, with D possibly TRBD2 on 7 matching bases. CDR1 is SGHTA, CDR2 FQGNSA, per germline. This CDR3 comprises 15 residues. Between the trimmed V and J ends, which lost 5 bases and 6 bases, there was a span of 20 bases.

The V call is TRBV5-4, the J call TRBJ1-2; 9 bases match TRBD1. Germline lookup yields CDR1 SGHNT and CDR2 YYREEE (reference sequence). V dropped 4 bases and J dropped 4; count of bases not matched to a gene: 11. CDR3 length: 16 residues. The CDR3 is CASSPGSGQGPYGYTF. The CDR3 DNA reads as TGTGCCAGCAGCCCGGGGTCGGGACAGGGCCCCTATGGCTACACCTTC.

V usage is TRBV18 and J usage is TRBJ2-7; tentative D call: TRBD1 (5 bases). Trimming took 2 bases from V and 4 from J, leaving 12 bases between them. This CDR3 region has 14 residues. Germline V gene lookup returns CDR1 KGHSH and CDR2 LQKENI. DNA for the CDR3: TGTGCCAGCTCACCAAAGACAGTTGGATACGAGCAGTACTTC. Protein product: CASSPKTVGYEQYF.

The chain joins TRBV25-1 to TRBJ2-3, with 9 positions matching TRBD1. Losses at the gene ends were 6 bases for V and 4 bases for J; bases not matched to a gene: 8. The CDR3 runs 15 residues. Germline V gives CDR1 MGHDK, CDR2 SYGVNS. The CDR3 sequence is CASRQTGGQADTQYF. CDR3 coding DNA: TGTGCCAGCAGGCAAACAGGGGGCCAGGCAGATACGCAGTATTTT.

This clone appeared once. The chain employs TRBV7-2 and TRBJ2-5; TRBD2 might be the D (6 bases). This CDR3 has 15 amino acids. Germline assignment: CDR1 SGHTA and CDR2 FQGNSA. Trimming stripped 5 bases from V and 4 bases from J, with 17 bases between. The CDR3: CASSLETGEGETQYF. The CDR3 nucleotides read TGTGCCAGCAGCCTAGAGACGGGAGAGGGAGAGACCCAGTACTTC.

The chain employs TRBV2 and TRBJ2-1; D is possibly TRBD2 (6 bases). Per germline, CDR1 SNHLY and CDR2 FYNNEI. The length of the CDR3 is 11 residues. V dropped 8 bases and J dropped 7 bases, with 9 bases sitting between them. In DNA, the CDR3 is TGTGCCAGCGGAGCGGGTAATGAGCAGTTCTTC. Translation gives CASGAGNEQFF.

This clone came up once. The V and J genes are TRBV18 and TRBJ2-2; D ambiguous. Germline CDR1 KGHSH, CDR2 LQKENI. V shed 5 bases and J shed 2 bases, with 6 bases lying between them. This CDR3 comprises 13 residues. The CDR3 region is CASSYPNTGELFF. CDR3 bases: TGTGCCAGCTCATACCCTAACACCGGGGAGCTGTTTTTT.

The chain is built from TRBV21-1 and TRBJ2-1; no DNA check was done on the table's D call, TRBD1. TRBV21-1 is an annotated pseudogene. The CDR3 contains 18 residues. This CDR3 reads CASRRRRRTGRLDNEQFF. In DNA, the CDR3 is TGTGCCAGCAGGCGACGAAGACGGACAGGAAGGTTGGACAATGAGCAGTTCTTC.

This chain joins TRBV28 and TRBJ2-2; 14 bases align to TRBD2. The CDR3 totals 17 residues. The V segment lost 5 bases and the J segment 3 bases; nucleotides outside the gene matches: 5. From germline, CDR1 is MDHEN and CDR2 SYDVKM. CDR3 DNA: TGTGCCAGCAGTCTATCGGGACTAGCGGGAGACACCGGGGAGCTGTTTTTT. Amino acids: CASSLSGLAGDTGELFF.

Comments on this clone: Relative to the germline gene, one junction end is altered; a read error may explain this. The chain combines TRBV29-1 with TRBJ1-1; TRBD1 is a possible D gene (6 bases). The CDR3 consists of 14 residues. Germline assignment: CDR1 SQVTM and CDR2 ANQGSEA. The DNA for the CDR3 is TGCAGCGTTGAACAGGGGTCCATGAACACTGAAACTTTCTTT. As protein: CSVEQGSMNTETFF.

This clone showed up just once. The CDR3 protein is CASSVQDTDTQYF. The CDR3 DNA reads TGCGCCAGCAGCGTTCAAGACACAGATACGCAGTATTTT. The rearrangement uses TRBV5-1 and TRBJ2-3; D is ambiguous. V shed 4 bases and J shed 2 bases, with 8 bases lying between them. Looked up from germline, CDR1 is SGHRS and CDR2 is YFSETQ. The CDR3 contains 13 residues. The full variable domain, in which reference TRBV5-1 and TRBJ2-3 provide the parts outside the CDR3, is KAGVTQTPRYLIKTRGQQVTLSCSPISGHRSVSWYQQTPGQGLQFLFEYFSETQRNKGNFPGRFSGRQFSNSRSEMNVSTLELGDSALYLCASSVQDTDTQYFGPGTRLTVL.

The chain is built from TRBV27 and TRBJ1-5, with TRBD1 matching 7 bases. The CDR3 contains 17 residues. Germline CDR1 reads MNHEY; CDR2 reads SMNVEV (reference sequence). V was clipped by 2 bases and J by 0 bases; unmatched bases: 7. The CDR3 nucleotides are TGTGCCAGCAGTTTACGATGGACAGGCGATAGCAATCAGCCCCAGCATTTT. Translated: CASSLRWTGDSNQPQHF.

This rearrangement joins TRBV5-1 to TRBJ1-3, with D perhaps TRBD1 (5 bases). V gave up 0 bases and J gave up 2 bases, with 9 bases separating them. Per the germline V gene, CDR1 is SGHRS and CDR2 is YFSETQ. The CDR3 totals 15 residues. The DNA for the CDR3 is TGCGCCAGCAGCTTGGCCTCGGGGCCTGGAAACACCATATATTTT. Its translation: CASSLASGPGNTIYF.